The 3 T cell receptor beta chains below come from one sample, sequenced in a study of CD8 T cells in Susac syndrome. With random hexamers, roughly 0.5 to 1 ug RNA was reverse transcribed. TCRdb reprocessed the immunoSEQ multiplex PCR reads with MiXCR, giving one entry per CDR3 protein. The sample holds roughly 130,000 distinct CDR3 sequences, 85% to 95% seen once. Sequenced material: CD8+ T cells from PBMCs. The receptors shown here come from a human donor with Susac syndrome.

The V gene is TRBV11-2, the J gene TRBJ2-5; possibly TRBD1 for D (6 bases). CDR1 SGHAT and CDR2 FQNNGV come from the germline V gene. The V end lost 5 bases, the J end lost 1 base, and 14 bases lay between the germline ends. The CDR3 runs to 15 residues. CDR3 bases: TGTGCCAGCAGCCCCTTACAGGGAGCCCAAGAGACCCAGTACTTC. This gives the protein CASSPLQGAQETQYF.

The V and J genes are TRBV9 and TRBJ2-3; 9 bases agree with TRBD2. The CDR3 extends over 17 amino acids. The ends lost 0 bases at V and 5 bases at J; junction bases unmatched: 10. Germline-derived CDR1 and CDR2 are SGDLS and YYNGEE. CDR3: CASSVGSSGGRGDTQYF. CDR3 bases: TGTGCCAGCAGCGTAGGGAGTAGCGGGGGTCGGGGAGATACGCAGTATTTT.

V is TRBV9 and J is TRBJ1-2; D unresolved. Looked up from germline, CDR1 is SGDLS and CDR2 is YYNGEE. V was cut by 7 bases and J by 4 bases, with 14 bases left in between. The CDR3 runs 13 residues. In DNA form, the CDR3 reads TGTGCCAGCGGCTCGGAAGGGTCCTATGGCTACACCTTC. Residues: CASGSEGSYGYTF.